One and the same sample provided the 27 T cell receptor beta chains below, sequenced in a study of CD8 T cells in ankylosing spondylitis. Each CDR3 protein is one row after TCRdb ran MiXCR on the 5' RACE reads. Here the sample spans 230,000 or so distinct CDR3 sequences, about a sixth being singletons. The sequencing sample was made of blood, either unsorted or a sorted T cell fraction (not recorded which). All receptors derive from a male donor with ankylosing spondylitis or in good health (not recorded which).

Ten or more counts support this clonotype. The chain employs TRBV24-1 and TRBJ2-5; D is perhaps TRBD2 (5 bases). The CDR3 runs 16 residues. Germline values: CDR1 KGHDR, CDR2 SFDVKD. Trimming stripped 4 bases from V and 2 bases from J, with 16 bases between. CDR3 nucleotides: TGTGCCACCAGTGAGGTTGAGCGGAGAGAACAAGAGACCCAGTACTTC. Protein sequence: CATSEVERREQETQYF.

The sample holds a few counts of this clonotype. The rearrangement uses TRBV10-3 and TRBJ2-1, with D possibly being TRBD1 or TRBD2 (6 bases each). Germline lookup yields CDR1 ENHRY and CDR2 SYGVKD. Trimming left V 3 bases short and J 2 bases short, with 14 bases between. The CDR3 covers 16 residues. The CDR3 loop is CAISDLTGAAYNEQFF. CDR3 DNA: TGTGCCATCAGTGACCTAACGGGGGCGGCCTACAATGAGCAGTTCTTC.

This sequence joins TRBV9 and TRBJ1-1, with TRBD1 matching over 8 bases. With 3 bases clipped from V and 5 bases from J, the junction kept 12 bases outside the gene matches. Germline lookup yields CDR1 SGDLS and CDR2 YYNGEE. The CDR3 length is 16 residues. The CDR3 coding sequence is TGTGCCAGCAGCGGAGACCGTACAGGGGGGGATACTGAAGCTTTCTTT. This codes for CASSGDRTGGDTEAFF. The full variable domain, its missing parts supplied by reference TRBV9 and TRBJ1-1, is DSGVTQTPKHLITATGQRVTLRCSPRSGDLSVYWYQQSLDQGLQFLIQYYNGEERAKGNILERFSAQQFPDLHSELNLSSLELGDSALYFCASSGDRTGGDTEAFFGQGTRLTVV.

In its sample, this clonotype was seen a few times. This chain uses TRBV7-8 with TRBJ2-2; D unresolved. From germline, CDR1 is SGHVS and CDR2 FQNEAQ. The germline V and J ends were trimmed by 1 base and 6 bases, with 9 bases remaining between them. The CDR3 consists of 14 residues. This CDR3 is CASSLGHRSGELFF. The CDR3 coding sequence is TGTGCCAGCAGCTTAGGTCACCGGTCCGGGGAGCTGTTTTTT.

Only a few counts were recorded for this clonotype. The rearrangement joins TRBV7-8 to TRBJ2-7, with D possibly TRBD1 on 5 matching bases. The CDR3 contains 12 residues. The germline V gene encodes CDR1 SGHVS and CDR2 FQNEAQ. The ends were cut back, 7 bases at V and 2 bases at J, with 9 bases in the middle. The CDR3 coding sequence is TGTGCCAGCACCCCGGACACCTACGAGCAGTACTTC. Residues: CASTPDTYEQYF.

The chain employs TRBV7-6 and TRBJ1-2; the D gene is possibly TRBD1 (6 bases). The CDR3 has 13 residues. Trimming pared 5 bases from V and 5 bases from J, leaving 12 bases between. CDR1 is SGHVS and CDR2 is FNYEAQ in the germline V gene. Written as DNA, the CDR3 is TGTGCCAGCAGCCCGGACAGTACATATGGCTACACCTTC. It yields the protein CASSPDSTYGYTF.

This chain links TRBV12-3 or TRBV12-4 with TRBJ2-7, with 8 bases fitting TRBD1. Trimming took 8 bases from V and 7 from J; bases not matched to a gene: 10. This CDR3 has 13 amino acids. The CDR3 DNA sequence: TGTGCCAGCCATGGGCAGGGGGCGGGTGAGCAGTACTTC. Protein product: CASHGQGAGEQYF.

The rearrangement joins TRBV29-1 to TRBJ2-7; 7 bases fit TRBD2. Germline V gives CDR1 SQVTM, CDR2 ANQGSEA. J lost 0 bases, V lost 7 bases, and 6 bases had no gene match. This CDR3 is 13 amino acids long. CDR3 bases: TGCAGCGCCCTAGCGGAGAGCTCCTACGAGCAGTACTTC. Translating it yields CSALAESSYEQYF.

This clonotype was seen more than once but under ten times. The chain joins TRBV27 to TRBJ1-1, with no clear D. Germline loops: CDR1 MNHEY, CDR2 SMNVEV (reference sequence). V was clipped by 6 bases and J by 1 base, with 12 bases between them. This CDR3 has 14 amino acids. CDR3 in amino acids: CASRPDGENTEAFF. The CDR3 bases are TGTGCCAGCAGACCGGACGGAGAGAACACTGAAGCTTTCTTT.

The gene calls are TRBV4-1 and TRBJ1-5; D remains ambiguous. This CDR3 has 17 amino acids. Germline V gene lookup returns CDR1 MGHRA and CDR2 YSYEKL. Trimming removed 0 bases at V and 4 bases at J, with 16 bases between. CDR3 nucleotide sequence: TGCGCCAGCAGCCAAGATGTGTTGAAACAAACAAATCAGCCCCAGCATTTT. Encoded protein: CASSQDVLKQTNQPQHF.

V and J are TRBV4-1 and TRBJ1-1; D is unclear. Trimming took 1 base from V and 6 from J, leaving 9 bases between them. This CDR3 is built from 13 residues. Germline values: CDR1 MGHRA, CDR2 YSYEKL. The CDR3, as DNA: TGCGCCAGCAGCCAAGGGGGTAGGGCTGAAGCTTTCTTT. Translation gives CASSQGGRAEAFF.

The chain carries TRBV29-1 and TRBJ2-1; weak D call: TRBD2 (5 bases). Trimming took 3 bases from V and 3 from J, leaving 12 bases between them. CDR1 is SQVTM, CDR2 ANQGSEA, per germline. This CDR3 contains 14 residues. The CDR3 bases are TGCAGCGTTGACGAACGGGAAATCTACAATGAGCAGTTCTTC. This codes for CSVDEREIYNEQFF.

This clonotype was recorded many times. The chain combines TRBV10-3 with TRBJ2-2, with D possibly called TRBD1 or TRBD2 (5 bases each). The V and J ends lost 3 bases and 6 bases respectively, with 11 bases between them. Per the germline V gene, CDR1 is ENHRY and CDR2 is SYGVKD. This CDR3 region has 14 residues. In DNA, the CDR3 is TGTGCCATCAGTGACTCCGGGGCCCCCGGGGAGCTGTTTTTT. Residues: CAISDSGAPGELFF.

This clonotype was seen a few times. V and J are TRBV6-5 and TRBJ2-1; D not certain. In germline, CDR1 is MNHEY, CDR2 SVGAGI. The CDR3 has 14 residues. Between the trimmed V and J ends, which lost 1 base and 9 bases, there was a span of 13 bases. CDR3 loop: CASSYWDNVSEQFF. DNA of the CDR3: TGTGCCAGCAGTTACTGGGATAATGTCAGTGAGCAGTTCTTC.

This clonotype was observed at least ten times. The rearrangement uses TRBV5-5 and TRBJ2-1; perhaps TRBD2 as D (6 bases). The CDR3 has 14 residues. Per germline, CDR1 SGHKS and CDR2 YYEKEE (reference sequence). Trimming left V 0 bases short and J 9 bases short, with 13 bases between. Written as DNA, the CDR3 is TGTGCCAGCAGCTTGGCCTATAGCGGCGGTGAGCAGTTCTTC. It yields the protein CASSLAYSGGEQFF.

This clonotype was found many times. V gene TRBV29-1 combines with J gene TRBJ2-7, with 7 bases aligning to TRBD2. The CDR3 sequence is 13 residues long. Germline CDR1 is SQVTM and CDR2 is ANQGSEA. Unmatched junction bases numbered 5, after V lost 4 bases and J lost 2 bases. CDR3 DNA sequence: TGCAGCGTTGGGGAGGGCCATCCCTACGAGCAGTACTTC. It specifies CSVGEGHPYEQYF.

The gene calls are TRBV4-3 and TRBJ2-1; a possible D gene is TRBD2 (6 bases). Germline V lookup: CDR1 LGHNA, CDR2 YSLEER. V was clipped by 5 bases and J by 3 bases, with 14 bases between them. The CDR3 totals 15 residues. This chain's CDR3 is CASSVGGDFYNEQFF. The CDR3 DNA reads as TGCGCCAGCAGCGTCGGCGGGGACTTCTACAATGAGCAGTTCTTC.

This clonotype was detected a few times. The rearrangement joins TRBV11-2 to TRBJ2-5; D unresolved. Trimming cost V 0 bases and J 7 bases, with 12 bases left between them. The CDR3 runs to 14 residues. CDR1 and CDR2 from the germline V gene are SGHAT and FQNNGV. The chain's CDR3 is CASSLDRFSGTQYF. In DNA, the CDR3 is TGTGCCAGCAGCTTAGATCGGTTCTCCGGGACCCAGTACTTC.

This clonotype has only a few counts. This chain joins TRBV4-2 and TRBJ2-7, with no clear D. Deletions cut 0 bases from V and 1 base from J, with 10 bases between. Germline loops: CDR1 LGHNA, CDR2 YNFKEQ. CDR3 length: 15 residues. CDR3 residues: CASSQETFPSYEQYF. The CDR3 coding sequence is TGTGCCAGCAGCCAAGAGACTTTTCCTTCCTACGAGCAGTACTTC.

This clonotype has only one observation. One end of the junction is discordant with germline, which a read error may explain. V is TRBV27 and J is TRBJ2-1; weak D call: TRBD1 (6 bases). In germline, CDR1 is MNHEY, CDR2 SMNVEV (reference sequence). This CDR3 has 13 residues. The CDR3 bases are TGTGCCAGCAGTTTATACAGGGCGAATGGGCAGTTCTTC. Amino acid sequence: CASSLYRANGQFF.

The rearrangement uses TRBV27 and TRBJ2-7, with 9 nucleotides matching TRBD1. CDR1 and CDR2 (germline): MNHEY, SMNVEV (reference sequence). This CDR3 has 15 residues. V shed 5 bases and J 5 bases; nucleotides not matched to a gene: 10. The CDR3, as DNA: TGTGCCAGCAGTCCCCAGGACAGGGGAGGCCACGAGCAGTACTTC. Its translation: CASSPQDRGGHEQYF.

The genes are TRBV2 and TRBJ2-7; 9 bases align to TRBD2. The germline CDR1 and CDR2 sequences are SNHLY and FYNNEI. The CDR3 runs to 15 residues. J lost 7 bases, V lost 3 bases, and 10 bases had no gene match. The CDR3 here is CASSDEAGGPLEQYF. CDR3 DNA sequence: TGTGCCAGCAGTGATGAGGCGGGAGGGCCTCTGGAGCAGTACTTC. Variable domain in full (rest from reference TRBV2 and TRBJ2-7): EPEVTQTPSHQVTQMGQEVILRCVPISNHLYFYWYRQILGQKVEFLVSFYNNEISEKSEIFDDQFSVERPDGSNFTLKIRSTKLEDSAMYFCASSDEAGGPLEQYFGPGTRLTVT.

The table lists this clonotype with many counts. The rearrangement uses TRBV12-3 or TRBV12-4 and TRBJ2-7, with TRBD1 as a possible D gene (6 bases). Trimming stripped 5 bases from V and 2 bases from J, with 13 bases between. The CDR3 is 14 residues long. CDR3 region: CASSRTATTYEQYF. DNA for the CDR3: TGTGCCAGCAGTCGGACAGCGACCACCTACGAGCAGTACTTC.

This clonotype has more than one count but fewer than ten. The V and J genes are TRBV24-1 and TRBJ2-5; D call uncertain. The CDR3 is made up of 13 amino acids. Germline V CDR1 and CDR2: KGHDR, SFDVKD. Deletions cut 4 bases from V and 5 bases from J, with 10 bases between. CDR3 in amino acids: CATSEGPWETQYF. In nucleotides, the CDR3 is TGTGCCACCAGTGAAGGACCTTGGGAGACCCAGTACTTC.

V usage is TRBV4-3 and J usage is TRBJ2-7, with D maybe TRBD2 (6 bases). The V end was cut by 0 bases, the J end by 3 bases, with 15 bases between. The germline V gene encodes CDR1 LGHNA and CDR2 YSLEER. The CDR3 loop spans 16 amino acids. The DNA for the CDR3 is TGCGCCAGCAGCCAAGATCGGGCAGGGAGGTTCTACGAGCAGTACTTC. Translation: CASSQDRAGRFYEQYF.

V is TRBV6-5 and J is TRBJ2-4; D not certain. Germline CDR1 reads MNHEY; CDR2 reads SVGAGI. The CDR3 runs 17 residues. V dropped 0 bases and J dropped 0 bases, with 12 bases sitting between them. CDR3 residues: CASSYSELYLAKNIQYF. CDR3 sequence (DNA): TGTGCCAGCAGTTACTCAGAGCTGTATCTAGCCAAAAACATTCAGTACTTC.

The V and J genes are TRBV6-5 and TRBJ2-5, with TRBD1 matching over 8 bases. CDR1 is MNHEY, CDR2 SVGAGI, per germline. The CDR3 contains 18 residues. J was trimmed by 3 bases and V by 2 bases; bases with no gene match: 14. The chain's CDR3 is CASSYLRSEPGQEETQYF. The DNA for the CDR3 is TGTGCCAGCAGTTACCTCCGTTCCGAACCGGGACAGGAAGAGACCCAGTACTTC.